This T cell receptor (beta chain) was recorded in a study of T cells in Graves' hyperthyroidism and ophthalmopathy. The wider study: The authors collected peripheral blood at initial diagnosis, before any treatment. General observations from the study: Ophthalmopathy and stable hyperthyroidism were told apart by a 13 V-J model.

This clonotype occurred many times. Its cognate antigen is unknown. This CDR3 has 13 amino acids. Germline-derived CDR1 and CDR2 are DFQATT and SNEGSKA (reference sequence). With 1 base clipped from V and 6 bases from J, the junction kept 6 bases outside the gene matches. It was RNA transcripts that yielded the amplified TCR beta CDR3 regions. With the HTBI primer set, the TCR CDR3 went through a first round of RT-PCR. Using its own MiXCR run on the multiplex PCR reads, TCRdb lists one record per CDR3 protein. The sample has 600,000 to 850,000 distinct CDR3 sequences, about 17% seen once. This receptor was taken from a woman between 45 and 65 years old with Graves' hyperthyroidism that later progressed to Graves' ophthalmopathy. The sample comprised blood. This chain joins TRBV20-1 and TRBJ2-7; 7 bases agree with TRBD2. In nucleotides, the CDR3 is TGCAGTGCTAGAGGGGGGGGTTGGACCGAGCAGTACTTC. It codes for CSARGGGWTEQYF.